The subject of this entry is one T cell receptor beta chain. Time point indicated: cycle 4 day 1 (C4D1), after around six weeks of nivolumab. Every patient had relapsed following autologous stem cell transplantation, and cohorts differed in brentuximab vedotin exposure. These data originate in a study of PD-1 blockade in classical Hodgkin lymphoma. Profiled with immunoSEQ multiplex PCR; TCRdb holds only in-frame clones, not every one. This table holds tens of thousands of clones, over 75% found once. The material was peripheral blood mononuclear cells (PBMCs), obtained before the fourth cycle of nivolumab. The sequence was collected from a human donor with classical Hodgkin lymphoma.

DNA of the CDR3: TGTGCCAGCAGCTTGAGAGGGTTAGCCGTGGAAAGGAACGAGCAGTACTTC. Translated: CASSLRGLAVERNEQYF. The chain joins TRBV7-2 to TRBJ2-7, with D maybe TRBD2 (5 bases). V lost 3 bases to trimming and J lost 5 bases, with 23 bases between them. Germline V gives CDR1 SGHTA, CDR2 FQGNSA. This CDR3 is 17 amino acids long.